These 13 T cell receptor beta chains were all obtained from the same sample, sequenced in a study of cytomegalovirus exposure and HLA in healthy donors. The PCR used 60 Vbeta and 13 Jbeta primers. Generated by immunoSEQ multiplex PCR, the TCRdb table keeps only in-frame clones and is missing some. The table shows over 250,000 clones, with 70% to 90% occurring only once. The material sequenced was PBMCs. Receptors were obtained from a man aged 40-49 years in good health and CMV-seropositive.

This chain links TRBV14 with TRBJ2-2; D perhaps matches TRBD2 (6 bases). Per germline, CDR1 SGHDN and CDR2 FVKESK. Trimming pared 7 bases from V and 1 base from J, leaving 10 bases between. There are 14 residues in the CDR3. The CDR3 spells CASKPGVNTGELFF. The CDR3 nucleotides are TGTGCCAGCAAGCCGGGGGTGAACACCGGGGAGCTGTTTTTT.

This clone was detected once. This chain connects TRBV25-1 to TRBJ2-7, with D maybe TRBD1 (6 bases). The V gene's germline CDR1 is MGHDK and CDR2 SYGVNS. The CDR3 sequence is 13 residues long. Trimming pared 4 bases from V and 6 bases from J, leaving 13 bases between. The CDR3 loop reads CASSVSTGTEQYF. CDR3 nucleotides: TGTGCCAGCAGTGTTTCCACAGGGACCGAGCAGTACTTC.

This clone appeared once. V gene TRBV6-1 combines with J gene TRBJ1-5; TRBD1 agrees at 7 bases. Germline trimming cut 6 bases from V and 1 base from J; bases unmatched to any gene: 3. The CDR3 contains 14 residues. Germline V CDR1 and CDR2: MNHNS, SASEGT. CDR3 bases: TGTGCCAGCAGGGACAGGAGCAGCAATCAGCCCCAGCATTTT. It codes for CASRDRSSNQPQHF.

The V call is TRBV4-1, the J call TRBJ2-1, with TRBD1 matching over 10 bases. V was pared by 1 base and J by 8 bases, with 8 bases of the junction left unmatched. Germline V lookup: CDR1 MGHRA, CDR2 YSYEKL. This CDR3 is 16 amino acids long. CDR3 protein: CASSQGTGTGAHEQFF. CDR3 nucleotide sequence: TGCGCCAGCAGCCAAGGAACCGGGACAGGGGCACATGAGCAGTTCTTC.

The genes are TRBV11-2 and TRBJ2-1; 10 nucleotides match TRBD2. This CDR3 region has 19 residues. After removal of 4 bases from V and 1 base from J, the junction contained 13 bases not matched to a gene. Germline lookup yields CDR1 SGHAT and CDR2 FQNNGV. CDR3 sequence reads: CASSYEKSGRAASYNEQFF. DNA for the CDR3: TGTGCCAGCAGCTACGAAAAGAGCGGGAGGGCCGCGTCCTACAATGAGCAGTTCTTC.

The chain recombines TRBV6-1 with TRBJ2-4; 7 bases align to TRBD1. This CDR3 region has 13 residues. CDR1 and CDR2 from the germline V gene are MNHNS and SASEGT. Trimming cost V 3 bases and J 6 bases; bases outside gene matches: 2. CDR3: CASSEGDRNIQYF. DNA for the CDR3: TGTGCCAGCAGTGAGGGGGACAGAAACATTCAGTACTTC.

This clone was seen just once. This chain joins TRBV28 and TRBJ2-5; TRBD1 might be the D (6 bases). Deletions cut 2 bases from V and 2 bases from J, with 15 bases between. The length of the CDR3 is 16 residues. The germline gives CDR1 MDHEN, CDR2 SYDVKM. DNA of the CDR3: TGTGCCAGCAGTTTACAGCCGGGACAAGGTCAAGAGACCCAGTACTTC. It is translated as CASSLQPGQGQETQYF.

The CDR3, as DNA: TGTGCCAGCAAGCCCGCCGGGGCCTACGAGCAGTACTTC. Residues: CASKPAGAYEQYF. The chain is built from TRBV28 and TRBJ2-7; possible D gene TRBD2, 5 bases. This CDR3 has 13 amino acids. Germline values: CDR1 MDHEN, CDR2 SYDVKM. The ends were cut back, 7 bases at V and 2 bases at J, with 12 bases in the middle.

V usage is TRBV27 and J usage is TRBJ1-1; the D gene is possibly TRBD1 (6 bases). The CDR3 extends over 14 amino acids. Germline V gives CDR1 MNHEY, CDR2 SMNVEV (reference sequence). The germline V and J ends were trimmed by 5 bases and 5 bases, with 15 bases remaining between them. CDR3 DNA sequence: TGTGCCAGCAGTGGGGGGGAAGGGGGAACTGAAGCTTTCTTT. Protein: CASSGGEGGTEAFF.

The chain has TRBV28 and TRBJ2-7; the D gene is possibly TRBD2 (6 bases). The CDR3 extends over 13 amino acids. CDR1 is MDHEN, CDR2 SYDVKM, per germline. V was cut by 5 bases and J by 12 bases, with 20 bases left in between. The CDR3 loop is CASSAPLERRGYF. The DNA for the CDR3 is TGTGCCAGCAGTGCCCCCCTTGAGCGGAGGGGGTACTTC.

The chain couples TRBV11-2 to TRBJ2-7, with 7 bases that match TRBD1. In germline, CDR1 is SGHAT, CDR2 FQNNGV. CDR3 size: 12 residues. V lost 7 bases and J lost 6; bases outside the gene matches: 6. CDR3 loop: CASTRQGSEQYF. CDR3 in DNA: TGTGCCAGCACCCGACAGGGAAGCGAGCAGTACTTC.

The V gene is TRBV11-2, the J gene TRBJ1-5; D is ambiguous. V lost 6 bases to trimming and J lost 3 bases, with 9 bases between them. The CDR3 length is 13 residues. The germline V gene encodes CDR1 SGHAT and CDR2 FQNNGV. This chain's CDR3 is CASSGEYNQPQHF. The CDR3 nucleotides are TGTGCCAGCAGTGGAGAATACAATCAGCCCCAGCATTTT. Using reference TRBV11-2 and TRBJ1-5 for the parts outside the CDR3, the full variable domain is EAGVAQSPRYKIIEKRQSVAFWCNPISGHATLYWYQQILGQGPKLLIQFQNNGVVDDSQLPKDRFSAERLKGVDSTLKIQPAKLEDSAVYLCASSGEYNQPQHFGDGTRLSIL.

The chain joins TRBV7-9 to TRBJ2-3; possibly TRBD1 for D (6 bases). Between the trimmed V and J ends, which lost 5 bases and 0 bases, there was a span of 9 bases. Germline CDR1 is SEHNR and CDR2 is FQNEAQ (reference sequence). The CDR3 is 14 amino acids. CDR3 sequence reads: CASSKDRSTDTQYF. As DNA, the CDR3 is TGTGCCAGCAGCAAAGACAGGAGCACAGATACGCAGTATTTT.